These 13 T cell receptor beta chains were all obtained from the same sample, sequenced in a study of T cell repertoires in cytomegalovirus infection. In TCRdb, the reads were re-called with MiXCR into one record per CDR3 protein. The table shows some 940,000 distinct CDR3 sequences, with less than 40% occurring only once. Antigens for these TCRs are unknown. The starting material was cultured CD8+ T cells from PBMCs, obtained from culture after CMV antigen stimulation. Receptors were obtained from a human donor in good health (CMV status not recorded). Some clones in this sample may be carry-over from other donors' samples.

The chain carries TRBV27 and TRBJ2-5, with D maybe TRBD1 (6 bases). The germline gives CDR1 MNHEY, CDR2 SMNVEV (reference sequence). Deletions cut 5 bases from V and 1 base from J, with 14 bases between. The length of the CDR3 is 15 residues. The CDR3 reads CASSLIQGLQETQYF. As DNA, the CDR3 is TGTGCCAGCAGTCTCATACAGGGTCTCCAAGAGACCCAGTACTTC.

V and J are TRBV9 and TRBJ2-2; no firm D call. There are 15 residues in the CDR3. The germline V and J ends were trimmed by 0 bases and 3 bases, with 9 bases remaining between them. The germline V gene has CDR1 SGDLS and CDR2 YYNGEE. Written as DNA, the CDR3 is TGTGCCAGCAGCGTAGGTCCCAGACACACCGGGGAGCTGTTTTTT. Translating gives CASSVGPRHTGELFF.

The J gene is TRBJ1-2, the V gene TRBV7-3; 8 bases are shared with TRBD1. Per germline, CDR1 SGHTA and CDR2 FQGTGA. The CDR3 extends over 15 amino acids. Trimming at V came to 2 bases and at J to 2 bases, leaving 4 bases not matched to a gene. The CDR3 spells CASSLPRDRNYGYTF. The CDR3 DNA sequence: TGTGCCAGCAGCTTACCTCGGGACAGGAACTATGGCTACACCTTC.

The V and J genes are TRBV27 and TRBJ2-7; TRBD2 agrees at 7 bases. The germline V gene has CDR1 MNHEY and CDR2 SMNVEV (reference sequence). The ends lost 2 bases at V and 2 bases at J; junction bases unmatched: 6. The CDR3 spans 15 residues. The CDR3 loop is CASSLRGGGAYEQYF. CDR3 bases: TGTGCCAGCAGTTTACGAGGCGGGGGAGCCTACGAGCAGTACTTC.

The J gene is TRBJ2-2, the V gene TRBV7-8, with D possibly being TRBD1 (5 bases). V was shortened by 6 bases and J by 4 bases, with 9 bases between the two germline ends. Per the germline V gene, CDR1 is SGHVS and CDR2 is FQNEAQ. The CDR3 extends over 13 amino acids. This CDR3 is CASRETATGELFF. CDR3 coding DNA: TGTGCCAGCAGGGAGACAGCCACCGGGGAGCTGTTTTTT.

The gene calls are TRBV7-2 and TRBJ2-7, with TRBD2 matching over 9 bases. The trim removed 10 bases at V and 5 bases at J, leaving 18 bases unmatched. Germline CDR1 SGHTA, CDR2 FQGNSA. The CDR3 has 16 amino acids. DNA for the CDR3: TGTGCCACCCAGTTTAGGGTCGGCGGGGGGGCCGACGAGCAGTACTTC. Translated: CATQFRVGGGADEQYF.

This clonotype showed up just a few times. DNA for the CDR3: TGTGCCAGCAGCACCGGTGGATTGGGCACTGAAGCTTTCTTT. Translated, it gives CASSTGGLGTEAFF. This chain links TRBV7-9 with TRBJ1-1; D unclear. With 5 bases removed from V and 4 bases from J, the gap between germline ends came to 14 bases. CDR1 SEHNR and CDR2 FQNEAQ come from the germline V gene (reference sequence). The CDR3 extends over 14 amino acids.

This clonotype was observed a handful of times. The gene calls are TRBV20-1 and TRBJ2-7; TRBD1 is a possible D gene (5 bases). CDR3 length equals 14 residues. With 0 bases removed from V and 4 bases from J, the gap between germline ends came to 13 bases. Germline CDR1 DFQATT, CDR2 SNEGSKA (reference sequence). The CDR3 nucleotides are TGCAGTGCTAGAGATAAAAGGGGCGGATACGAGCAGTACGTC. The encoded protein is CSARDKRGGYEQYV.

The chain employs TRBV19 and TRBJ1-5, with D possibly TRBD1 on 6 matching bases. The CDR3 spans 14 residues. The germline V gene encodes CDR1 LNHDA and CDR2 SQIVND (reference sequence). V lost 6 bases to trimming and J lost 3 bases, with 12 bases between them. This CDR3 is CASSLWGANQPQHF. The CDR3 DNA sequence: TGTGCCAGTAGCCTCTGGGGGGCCAATCAGCCCCAGCATTTT.

There are a few counts of this clonotype. This chain links TRBV7-9 with TRBJ2-7; tentatively, D is TRBD2 (6 bases). This CDR3 is built from 15 residues. Germline V lookup: CDR1 SEHNR, CDR2 FQNEAQ (reference sequence). The V gene lost 8 bases and the J gene lost 0 bases, with 17 bases spanning the gap. For the CDR3, the DNA is TGTGCCAGCGCTTTGAGGGACTCTAGCTCCTACGAGCAGTACTTC. It translates to CASALRDSSSYEQYF.

The genes are TRBV10-3 and TRBJ2-1; D perhaps matches TRBD2 (5 bases). Trimming pared 6 bases from V and 0 bases from J, leaving 12 bases between. The CDR3 runs 15 residues. Germline CDR1 and CDR2: ENHRY and SYGVKD. Written as DNA, the CDR3 is TGTGCCATCAGCATTAGCGATAGCTCCTACAATGAGCAGTTCTTC. Protein product: CAISISDSSYNEQFF.

The gene calls are TRBV27 and TRBJ1-1; a possible D gene is TRBD1 (5 bases). Looked up from germline, CDR1 is MNHEY and CDR2 is SMNVEV (reference sequence). This CDR3 is 15 amino acids long. V lost 6 bases, J lost 2 bases, and 16 bases lay in between. Here the CDR3 DNA reads TGTGCCAGCAGCGCCCGTCAGGGTAAAAACACTGAAGCTTTCTTT. Its translation is CASSARQGKNTEAFF.

The sample holds a few counts of this clonotype. The CDR3 reads CASSIRGGAAKNIQYF. For the CDR3, the DNA is TGTGCCAGTAGTATTCGAGGGGGCGCAGCCAAAAACATTCAGTACTTC. The chain combines TRBV19 with TRBJ2-4, with TRBD1 matching over 7 bases. The CDR3 runs 16 residues. The V gene end was trimmed by 3 bases and the J gene end by 0 bases; junction bases not matched to a gene: 5. CDR1 and CDR2 (germline): LNHDA, SQIVND (reference sequence).